This entry features one TCR beta chain sequence. This sample was included in a study of blood T cell repertoires in COVID-19. Study-level background: Sites across the United States, Italy and Spain contributed samples from acute and convalescent COVID-19. The analysed material was cDNA or gDNA that came from T cells, B-cell-depleted T cells, or PBMCs.

In the original workflow: Amplifying reference gene primers gave estimates of nucleated cell counts. Produced via immunoSEQ multiplex PCR; TCRdb's table is partial and in-frame only. V and J calls and clone size are those listed in that table; D and trimming were worked out from the DNA. The sample holds over 50,000 clones, 75% to 90% seen once. V was clipped by 6 bases and J by 8 bases, with 16 bases between them. The CDR3 length is 13 residues. Germline V lookup: CDR1 MNHEY, CDR2 SVGAGI. The receptor's source is a man at least 80 years old with acute or convalescent COVID-19. The rearrangement links TRBV6-5 to TRBJ1-2; tentative D call: TRBD1 (6 bases). Material: peripheral blood. CDR3 sequence reads: CASRISGDRGYTF. The CDR3 nucleotides read TGTGCCAGCAGGATTTCAGGGGATCGAGGCTACACCTTC.